The entry below describes one TCR beta chain. The sample is drawn from a study of cytomegalovirus exposure and HLA in healthy donors. Some clones are missing from TCRdb's copy, which holds only in-frame ones; the method was immunoSEQ multiplex PCR. The table has tens of thousands of clones, about four fifths seen once. Germline V gene sequence: CDR1 MRHNA, CDR2 SNTAGT. Between the trimmed V and J ends, which lost 2 bases and 8 bases, there was a span of 13 bases. This CDR3 contains 15 residues. The origin of this receptor is a woman younger than 30 in good health and CMV-seropositive. This chain connects TRBV6-4 to TRBJ1-6; a possible D gene is TRBD1 (5 bases). Sequencing used PBMCs. The CDR3, as DNA: TGTGCCAGCAGTGACCGGCAGGGCCTACATTCACCCCTCCACTTT. Its protein is CASSDRQGLHSPLHF.